Listed below are T cell receptor beta chains from one sample, sequenced in a study of regulatory T cells in long-lasting Graves disease. Using its own MiXCR run on the multiplex PCR reads, TCRdb lists one record per CDR3 protein. In the table there are about 500,000 distinct CDR3 sequences, about a sixth of which are singletons. The same sample was also studied in work on T cells in Graves' hyperthyroidism and ophthalmopathy.

The sample in question was peripheral blood mononuclear cells (PBMCs), obtained at new diagnosis, from a patient treated with antithyroid drugs. Source of these receptors: a man aged 35 to 55 with Graves disease. The CDR3 runs from the conserved cysteine through the conserved F or W. Fields, in order: D gene, V gene, clone size, J gene, CDR3 protein, CDR3 DNA. D genes are given only for firm matches. Clone size appears in some rows only: once, few, many, or a class for an expanded clone.

D gene: -; V gene: TRBV20-1; clone size: many; J gene: TRBJ2-1; CDR3 protein: CSARVEDSLYNEQFF; CDR3 DNA: TGCAGTGCTAGAGTGGAGGACTCCCTCTACAATGAGCAGTTCTTC
D gene: -; V gene: TRBV16; clone size: -; J gene: TRBJ2-5; CDR3 protein: CASTSRQETQYF; CDR3 DNA: TGTGCCAGCACCTCGAGGCAAGAGACCCAGTACTTC
D gene: -; V gene: TRBV19; clone size: -; J gene: TRBJ2-1; CDR3 protein: CASSTRGRIASGVWDEQFF; CDR3 DNA: TGTGCCAGTAGTACCAGGGGGCGCATCGCTAGCGGGGTCTGGGATGAGCAGTTCTTC
D gene: TRBD1; V gene: TRBV18; clone size: -; J gene: TRBJ2-7; CDR3 protein: CASPPNRDSYYEQYF; CDR3 DNA: TGTGCCAGCCCACCAAACCGGGACAGCTACTACGAGCAGTACTTC
D gene: -; V gene: TRBV20-1; clone size: few; J gene: TRBJ1-6; CDR3 protein: CSARRDDNSPLHF; CDR3 DNA: TGCAGTGCCCGGAGGGATGATAATTCACCCCTCCACTTT
D gene: -; V gene: TRBV9; clone size: -; J gene: TRBJ2-1; CDR3 protein: CASSHASSYNEQFF; CDR3 DNA: TGTGCCAGCAGTCACGCAAGCTCCTACAATGAGCAGTTCTTC
D gene: TRBD2; V gene: TRBV7-3; clone size: many; J gene: TRBJ2-1; CDR3 protein: CASSSLTSGRSEQFF; CDR3 DNA: TGTGCCAGCAGCTCCTTGACTAGCGGGAGGAGTGAGCAGTTCTTC
D gene: TRBD2; V gene: TRBV20-1; clone size: few; J gene: TRBJ2-1; CDR3 protein: CSAREAAGASNEQFF; CDR3 DNA: TGCAGTGCTAGAGAAGCAGCGGGAGCCTCCAATGAGCAGTTCTTC
D gene: -; V gene: TRBV4-1; clone size: -; J gene: TRBJ2-4; CDR3 protein: CASSSDPGGNIQYF; CDR3 DNA: TGCGCCAGCAGCTCCGACCCAGGCGGGAACATTCAGTACTTC
D gene: -; V gene: TRBV11-2; clone size: -; J gene: TRBJ2-2; CDR3 protein: CASSGTGYGELFF; CDR3 DNA: TGTGCCAGCAGCGGTACAGGGTACGGGGAGCTGTTTTTT
D gene: -; V gene: TRBV12-5; clone size: many; J gene: TRBJ2-3; CDR3 protein: CASGLVRQSVGTQYF; CDR3 DNA: TGTGCTAGTGGTTTGGTACGCCAAAGTGTTGGTACGCAGTATTTT
D gene: -; V gene: TRBV11-2; clone size: many; J gene: TRBJ2-1; CDR3 protein: CASSLESRPRVYEQFF; CDR3 DNA: TGTGCCAGCAGCTTAGAGAGTAGGCCCCGGGTGTATGAGCAGTTCTTC
D gene: TRBD2; V gene: TRBV29-1; clone size: few; J gene: TRBJ2-5; CDR3 protein: CSVLAGGQTQYF; CDR3 DNA: TGCAGCGTTCTTGCGGGAGGACAGACCCAGTACTTC
D gene: TRBD2; V gene: TRBV20-1; clone size: many; J gene: TRBJ2-3; CDR3 protein: CSARDLAGVTDTQYF; CDR3 DNA: TGCAGTGCTAGAGACTTAGCGGGAGTCACAGATACGCAGTATTTT
D gene: -; V gene: TRBV7-2; clone size: -; J gene: TRBJ1-5; CDR3 protein: CASSLVSGLNQPQHF; CDR3 DNA: TGTGCCAGCAGCTTAGTGTCCGGGCTCAATCAGCCCCAGCATTTT
D gene: -; V gene: TRBV5-1; clone size: -; J gene: TRBJ1-3; CDR3 protein: CASSALGGHPPGNTIYF; CDR3 DNA: TGCGCCAGCAGCGCCCTCGGGGGACACCCCCCTGGAAACACCATATATTTT
D gene: TRBD1; V gene: TRBV18; clone size: many; J gene: TRBJ2-7; CDR3 protein: CASSPETGGTYEQYF; CDR3 DNA: TGTGCCAGCTCACCCGAGACAGGGGGTACCTACGAGCAGTACTTC
D gene: -; V gene: TRBV7-9; clone size: many; J gene: TRBJ2-7; CDR3 protein: CASRSSGTYEQYF; CDR3 DNA: TGTGCCAGCAGATCCTCCGGGACCTACGAGCAGTACTTC
D gene: TRBD2; V gene: TRBV29-1; clone size: few; J gene: TRBJ2-7; CDR3 protein: CSVDRRTSGLYEQYF; CDR3 DNA: TGCAGCGTTGATAGGCGGACTAGCGGGCTCTACGAGCAGTACTTC
D gene: -; V gene: TRBV6-2/TRBV6-3; clone size: many; J gene: TRBJ1-1; CDR3 protein: CASSYQGMGMTEAFF; CDR3 DNA: TGTGCCAGCAGTTATCAGGGGATGGGTATGACTGAAGCTTTCTTT
D gene: -; V gene: TRBV6-1; clone size: many; J gene: TRBJ2-7; CDR3 protein: CASSVGGYPYEQYF; CDR3 DNA: TGTGCCAGCAGTGTAGGGGGTTATCCCTACGAGCAGTACTTC
D gene: TRBD2; V gene: TRBV3-1; clone size: few; J gene: TRBJ2-1; CDR3 protein: CASSHLGRLAGEHEQFF; CDR3 DNA: TGTGCCAGCAGCCATCTAGGAAGACTAGCGGGGGAGCATGAGCAGTTCTTC
D gene: -; V gene: TRBV19; clone size: -; J gene: TRBJ2-2; CDR3 protein: CASSLRRGLNTGELFF; CDR3 DNA: TGTGCCAGTAGCCTACGTAGGGGGTTGAACACCGGGGAGCTGTTTTTT
D gene: -; V gene: TRBV28; clone size: many; J gene: TRBJ2-5; CDR3 protein: CASTSPGRVQETQYF; CDR3 DNA: TGTGCCAGCACCTCGCCGGGCAGGGTCCAAGAGACCCAGTACTTC
D gene: TRBD1; V gene: TRBV7-2; clone size: many; J gene: TRBJ1-2; CDR3 protein: CASSFRQGSNYGYTF; CDR3 DNA: TGTGCCAGCAGCTTCCGACAGGGTTCTAACTATGGCTACACCTTC
D gene: -; V gene: TRBV25-1; clone size: -; J gene: TRBJ1-3; CDR3 protein: CASSARDISRNTIYF; CDR3 DNA: TGTGCCAGCAGTGCCCGGGACATCTCTAGAAACACCATATATTTT
D gene: -; V gene: TRBV5-5; clone size: few; J gene: TRBJ2-7; CDR3 protein: CASSIGQSYEQYF; CDR3 DNA: TGTGCCAGCAGCATCGGACAGTCCTACGAGCAGTACTTC
D gene: -; V gene: TRBV29-1; clone size: -; J gene: TRBJ2-1; CDR3 protein: CSVHSPGAEQFF; CDR3 DNA: TGCAGCGTCCACTCCCCTGGGGCCGAGCAGTTCTTC
D gene: -; V gene: TRBV12-3/TRBV12-4; clone size: few; J gene: TRBJ2-1; CDR3 protein: CASSGGHNEQFF; CDR3 DNA: TGTGCCAGCTCAGGAGGGCACAATGAGCAGTTCTTC
D gene: -; V gene: TRBV5-8; clone size: few; J gene: TRBJ2-7; CDR3 protein: CASSLVQVNGAWDHEQYF; CDR3 DNA: TGTGCCAGCAGCTTAGTCCAGGTCAATGGGGCTTGGGACCACGAGCAGTACTTC
D gene: TRBD2; V gene: TRBV11-2; clone size: many; J gene: TRBJ2-1; CDR3 protein: CASSPVAGVYNEQFF; CDR3 DNA: TGTGCCAGCAGCCCCGTCGCGGGAGTCTACAATGAGCAGTTCTTC
D gene: TRBD2; V gene: TRBV28; clone size: -; J gene: TRBJ2-1; CDR3 protein: CASLGGWEGSYNEQFF; CDR3 DNA: TGTGCCAGCCTCGGGGGGTGGGAGGGCTCCTACAATGAGCAGTTCTTC
D gene: -; V gene: TRBV7-9; clone size: -; J gene: TRBJ1-1; CDR3 protein: CASSLRGLVAFF; CDR3 DNA: TGTGCCAGCAGCTTGCGGGGTCTCGTAGCTTTCTTT
D gene: -; V gene: TRBV5-1; clone size: -; J gene: TRBJ2-1; CDR3 protein: CASSLQAGSVNEQFF; CDR3 DNA: TGCGCCAGCAGCTTGCAGGCGGGGAGTGTAAATGAGCAGTTCTTC
D gene: TRBD2; V gene: TRBV30; clone size: many; J gene: TRBJ2-3; CDR3 protein: CAWRGGRAPDTQYF; CDR3 DNA: TGTGCCTGGAGGGGCGGGAGGGCCCCAGATACGCAGTATTTT
D gene: -; V gene: TRBV20-1; clone size: many; J gene: TRBJ1-1; CDR3 protein: CSARAEGAVTEAFF; CDR3 DNA: TGCAGTGCTAGAGCGGAGGGAGCAGTAACTGAAGCTTTCTTT
D gene: TRBD2; V gene: TRBV7-3; clone size: many; J gene: TRBJ2-3; CDR3 protein: CASSPLAGGFADTQYF; CDR3 DNA: TGTGCCAGCAGCCCCCTCGCGGGAGGGTTCGCAGATACGCAGTATTTT
D gene: TRBD1; V gene: TRBV3-1; clone size: many; J gene: TRBJ2-1; CDR3 protein: CASSLDRGLDNEQFF; CDR3 DNA: TGTGCCAGCAGCTTGGACAGGGGATTGGACAATGAGCAGTTCTTC
D gene: -; V gene: TRBV4-1; clone size: few; J gene: TRBJ2-7; CDR3 protein: CASSQAGSYIADEQYF; CDR3 DNA: TGCGCCAGCAGCCAAGCGGGTAGTTATATCGCCGACGAGCAGTACTTC
D gene: -; V gene: TRBV29-1; clone size: -; J gene: TRBJ2-2; CDR3 protein: CSAHPGTGELFF; CDR3 DNA: TGCAGCGCCCATCCGGGCACCGGGGAGCTGTTTTTT
D gene: -; V gene: TRBV15; clone size: -; J gene: TRBJ2-1; CDR3 protein: CATSPNSYNEQFF; CDR3 DNA: TGTGCCACCAGCCCCAACTCCTACAATGAGCAGTTCTTC
D gene: -; V gene: TRBV7-2; clone size: many; J gene: TRBJ2-7; CDR3 protein: CASSLGGAVPRSF; CDR3 DNA: TGTGCCAGCAGCTTAGGGGGGGCGGTCCCTAGATCTTTT
D gene: -; V gene: TRBV28; clone size: many; J gene: TRBJ1-1; CDR3 protein: CASSLSGVINTEAFF; CDR3 DNA: TGTGCCAGCAGTTTATCAGGGGTAATCAACACTGAAGCTTTCTTT